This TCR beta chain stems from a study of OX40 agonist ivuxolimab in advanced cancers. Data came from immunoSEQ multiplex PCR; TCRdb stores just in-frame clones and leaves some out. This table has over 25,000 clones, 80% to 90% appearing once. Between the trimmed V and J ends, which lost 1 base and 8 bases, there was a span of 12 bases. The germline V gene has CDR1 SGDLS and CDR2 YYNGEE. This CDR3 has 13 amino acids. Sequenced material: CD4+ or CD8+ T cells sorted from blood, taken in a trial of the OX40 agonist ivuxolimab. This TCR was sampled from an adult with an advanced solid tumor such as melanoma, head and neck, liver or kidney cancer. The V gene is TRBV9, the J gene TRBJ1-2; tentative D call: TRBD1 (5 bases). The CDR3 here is CASSVTGVEGYTF. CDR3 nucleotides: TGTGCCAGCAGCGTAACGGGGGTGGAGGGCTACACCTTC.